The 17 T cell receptor beta chains given below trace back to one sample, sequenced in a study of blood T cells in healthy people across ages. The use of a sample-barcoded 5' primer and a J-beta primer mix characterized a second PCR of roughly 6 to 11 cycles. TCRdb re-analysed the 5' RACE reads in MiXCR, keeping a single row per CDR3 protein. This table holds 1.5 million to 2 million distinct CDR3 sequences, about 35% found once. Input material: blood. These receptors came from a woman younger than 45 in good health.

Notes on this clonotype: An end of the junction does not agree with germline; a read error may underlie this. This sequence joins TRBV7-9 and TRBJ1-1, with D tentatively TRBD1 (5 bases). The germline V gene encodes CDR1 SEHNR and CDR2 FQNEAQ (reference sequence). The CDR3 runs 14 residues. CDR3 sequence reads: CSSAPWGGGTEAFF. CDR3 coding DNA: TGTTCCAGCGCGCCCTGGGGGGGAGGTACTGAAGCTTTCTTT.

This clonotype was seen more than once but under ten times. The DNA of the CDR3 is TGTGCCAGCAGCTGGGACTACGGACTGAGCTCCTACAATGAGCAGTTCTTC. Translation: CASSWDYGLSSYNEQFF. The genes are TRBV5-8 and TRBJ2-1; 7 bases match TRBD2. This CDR3 has 17 residues. After removal of 3 bases from V and 0 bases from J, the junction contained 9 bases not matched to a gene. CDR1 and CDR2 (germline): SGHTS, YDEGEE.

The V gene is TRBV20-1, the J gene TRBJ1-5; D perhaps matches TRBD1 (5 bases). Germline V gives CDR1 DFQATT, CDR2 SNEGSKA (reference sequence). The V gene lost 4 bases and the J gene lost 2 bases, with 21 bases spanning the gap. The CDR3 has 17 residues. CDR3: CSAIFPGIRPGNQPQHF. CDR3 coding DNA: TGCAGTGCTATATTCCCAGGGATCCGTCCCGGCAATCAGCCCCAGCATTTT.

This rearrangement joins TRBV7-7 to TRBJ2-3; 7 bases line up with TRBD2. The V gene's germline CDR1 is SSHAT and CDR2 FNYEAQ (reference sequence). V trimming: 4 bases; J trimming: 0 bases; junction bases outside the gene matches: 7. The CDR3 contains 16 residues. The CDR3 protein is CASSSGKAGSTDTQYF. CDR3 in DNA: TGTGCCAGCAGCTCTGGGAAAGCGGGGAGCACAGATACGCAGTATTTT.

Only one count was recorded for this clonotype. The chain recombines TRBV2 with TRBJ2-3, with 7 bases lining up with TRBD2. The CDR3 is made up of 18 amino acids. J lost 0 bases, V lost 4 bases, and 13 bases had no gene match. In germline, CDR1 is SNHLY, CDR2 FYNNEI. CDR3 region: CASSVQPGLVLSTDTQYF. The CDR3 nucleotides are TGTGCCAGCAGTGTCCAACCCGGACTAGTCCTTAGCACAGATACGCAGTATTTT.

A word on this clonotype: Lacking the conserved final phenylalanine or tryptophan, this CDR3 likely reflects a read error. This chain joins TRBV5-1 and TRBJ2-3; no definite D call. Germline V lookup: CDR1 SGHRS, CDR2 YFSETQ. V was clipped by 2 bases and J by 2 bases, with 9 bases between them. The length of the CDR3 is 14 residues. For the CDR3, the DNA is TGCGCCAGCAGCTTAGGCAGTAACACAGATACGCAGTATCTT. Protein: CASSLGSNTDTQYL.

J is TRBJ2-7 and V is TRBV27; D might be TRBD1 (5 bases). The CDR3 loop spans 15 amino acids. The V and J ends lost 5 bases and 5 bases respectively, with 19 bases between them. Germline CDR1 reads MNHEY; CDR2 reads SMNVEV (reference sequence). CDR3 protein: CASSQEGAGSNEQYF. As DNA, the CDR3 is TGTGCCAGCAGTCAAGAAGGGGCCGGTTCGAACGAGCAGTACTTC.

The V gene is TRBV5-1, the J gene TRBJ2-1; D gene ambiguous. In germline, CDR1 is SGHRS, CDR2 YFSETQ. The germline V and J ends were trimmed by 2 bases and 6 bases, with 12 bases remaining between them. The CDR3 is 14 amino acids. CDR3 coding DNA: TGCGCCAGCAGCTTACGACCCCGCTCCAATGAGCAGTTCTTC. Translated, it gives CASSLRPRSNEQFF.

This clonotype was counted once. The rearrangement joins TRBV29-1 to TRBJ2-1; weak D call: TRBD2 (6 bases). Looked up from germline, CDR1 is SQVTM and CDR2 is ANQGSEA. CDR3 length: 13 amino acids. V lost 3 bases to trimming and J lost 4 bases, with 10 bases between them. CDR3 residues: CSVDGGLYNEQFF. Written as DNA, the CDR3 is TGCAGCGTTGACGGGGGTTTATACAATGAGCAGTTCTTC.

About this clonotype itself: One end of the junction varies from germline; a read error may be responsible. This chain links TRBV2 with TRBJ2-1, with D possibly being TRBD1 (6 bases). There are 16 residues in the CDR3. Germline V gene sequence: CDR1 SNHLY, CDR2 FYNNEI. The CDR3 DNA sequence: TGTGTCAGCAGTGAGAGTGAGGACAGATCCTACAATGAGCAGTTCTTC. Translation: CVSSESEDRSYNEQFF.

The chain has TRBV29-1 and TRBJ2-3; no firm D call. The CDR3 is made up of 14 amino acids. CDR1 is SQVTM and CDR2 is ANQGSEA in the germline V gene. CDR3 nucleotide sequence: TGCAACGGCGAGAGATCGGCTAGCACAGATACGCAGTATTTT. Its protein product is CNGERSASTDTQYF.

This chain joins TRBV2 and TRBJ2-7; a possible D gene is TRBD2 (5 bases). V dropped 8 bases and J dropped 5 bases, with 13 bases sitting between them. The CDR3 spans 12 residues. Germline V gives CDR1 SNHLY, CDR2 FYNNEI. CDR3 DNA sequence: TGTGCCAGCTTACGGGCCGGGGACGAGCAGTACTTC. Translated, it gives CASLRAGDEQYF.

The chain joins TRBV18 to TRBJ2-3; 8 bases are shared with TRBD1. This CDR3 comprises 16 residues. Trimming took 0 bases from V and 5 from J; bases not matched to a gene: 7. CDR1 and CDR2 from the germline V gene are KGHSH and LQKENI. Here the CDR3 reads CASSPPSQGAGDTQYF. The CDR3 region has the DNA TGTGCCAGCTCACCACCGAGCCAGGGGGCCGGAGATACGCAGTATTTT.

This clonotype was counted a few times. CDR3 DNA: TGCGCCAGCAGCCAGCCGTTTGTCAGGAGCTCTGGAAACACCATATATTTT. It codes for CASSQPFVRSSGNTIYF. This chain uses TRBV4-1 with TRBJ1-3, with D hard to call. Germline values: CDR1 MGHRA, CDR2 YSYEKL. V lost 3 bases to trimming and J lost 0 bases, with 15 bases between them. This CDR3 region has 17 residues.

This clonotype has a handful of counts. One end of the junction does not line up with germline, which may come from a read error. V is TRBV30 and J is TRBJ2-5; D is undetermined. Matching the DNA end better, TRBJ2-7 makes the J call doubtful. Germline CDR1 is GTSNPN and CDR2 is SVGIG (reference sequence). This CDR3 comprises 11 residues. The CDR3 sequence: CAWSVSSEQYF. As DNA, the CDR3 is TGTGCCTGGAGTGTATCCTCCGAGCAGTACTTC.

CDR3 amino acids: CASSSAVLTSTDTQYF. In nucleotides, the CDR3 is TGCGCCAGCAGCTCGGCAGTGCTTACTAGCACAGATACGCAGTATTTT. V usage is TRBV5-1 and J usage is TRBJ2-3; D call uncertain. CDR1 is SGHRS, CDR2 YFSETQ, per germline. This CDR3 spans 16 amino acids. V lost 3 bases and J lost 0, with 14 bases in between.

Concerning this clonotype: One junction end does not reproduce the germline sequence, and a read error may be involved. This chain links TRBV9 with TRBJ2-2; possible D gene TRBD1, 6 bases. This CDR3 comprises 16 residues. Germline V gene data show CDR1 as SGDLS and CDR2 as YYNGEE. In DNA form, the CDR3 reads TGTGCCAGCAGCGGATTAGCGTCACGGGACACCGGGGAGCGGTTTTTT. Translated: CASSGLASRDTGERFF.